This T cell receptor beta chain appears in the sequencing data of a study of monozygotic twins with inflammatory bowel disease (dated by TCRdb to between 2017 and 2020). Concerning the study at large: A total of 28 monozygotic twin pairs were included in the full study, comprising nine German pairs (four IBD-concordant, five IBD-discordant) and 19 IBD-discordant Danish pairs. The search for disease-associated traits relied mainly on comparing, within discordant pairs, IBD patients with their genetically identical healthy co-twins. Each individual had, on average, about 151 000 unique TCRalpha sequences and 181 000 unique TCRbeta sequences available for analysis. Points the paper makes about the study in general: Concordant and discordant twins showed no difference in repertoire similarity, possibly because of limited statistical power. TCRbeta repertoire diversity, by inverse Simpson index, was decreased in IBD patients compared with their healthy co-twins. The analysis was unable to tell different T cell subtypes apart. Because patients were on differing immunosuppressive treatments, the repertoires may have picked up extra background noise and inter-individual variability. Compared with healthy twins, IBD patients shared fewer clonotypes with other individuals, and the difference was most pronounced in patients with signs of disease activity. No single strong signal or clonotype linked to IBD turned up in the results, so the idea that one exists was not supported.

Libraries were prepared through 5' RACE. The input for every TCR library was 3500 ng of total RNA. cDNA was synthesized with SMARTScribe reverse transcriptase in eight separate reactions per sample. During cDNA synthesis, unique molecular identifiers containing a 6-nucleotide sample barcode were introduced by template switching. TCRalpha and TCRbeta cDNA was amplified in two nested PCRs of about 17 and 10 cycles, and bead purification was carried out after each PCR. Before amplification, cDNA was treated with uracil DNA-glycosylase and purified using the QIAquick PCR purification kit. In the second PCR, Illumina TruSeq-compatible adapters and sample-specific barcodes were added. TapeStation and Qubit were used to check library quality and concentration, and around 4.5 ng of each library went into the pool. Sequencing of the pooled libraries was done on an Illumina HiSeq2500 single-index Rapid Run using custom sequencing primers and 2 x 100 bp reads. Per the original workflow: MiGEC version 1.2.6 was used for UMI-based consensus assembly, which corrected PCR and sequencing errors. MiXCR version 2.1.1 was used for V(D)J alignment, clonotype assembly and CDR3 extraction. Normalisation of gene usage, clonotype sharing and MAIT/NKT TCR abundance was achieved by analysing the top 1000, 10 000 and 20 000 clonotypes per sample. Diversity was computed as the inverse Simpson index with the vegan R package after downsampling to 27 000 UMIs. Paired Mann-Whitney U tests were applied to discordant twin pairs, and Benjamini-Hochberg correction was used for multiple testing. TCRdb reprocessed the reads, so every CDR3 protein sequence counts as one entry and DNA is not shown. It is TCRdb's table, rather than the study itself, that gives the V and J calls and clone size. The data table for this sample lists about 350,000 distinct CDR3 sequences. The ten largest clonotypes hold 2% of the sample.

Concerning this clonotype: The antigen it recognizes is unknown.

From each donor, an approximately 2.5 ml peripheral blood sample was drawn into PAXgene tubes and stored at -80 degrees C. Without T cell sorting, total RNA was isolated from whole blood using the PAXgene blood miRNA kit on an automated QIAcube. Peripheral blood from monozygotic twin pairs, either concordant or discordant for inflammatory bowel disease, underwent deep TCRalpha and TCRbeta repertoire profiling that used unique molecular barcoding. For every twin pair, smoking habits were documented, and each individual was categorised as a current, former or never smoker. Its CDR3 holds 15 amino acids, cysteine through phenylalanine. No DNA appears here. CDR1 and CDR2, looked up from the germline V gene, are KGHSH and LQKENI.

The rearrangement joined TRBV18 to TRBJ1-5; the TRBD1 assignment by TCRdb is unverifiable without DNA. Source material: blood. The receptor was isolated from a human donor with ulcerative colitis or Crohn's disease, or a healthy co-twin of an affected twin (not recorded which). CDR3 reads: CASSLADRVNQPQHF.